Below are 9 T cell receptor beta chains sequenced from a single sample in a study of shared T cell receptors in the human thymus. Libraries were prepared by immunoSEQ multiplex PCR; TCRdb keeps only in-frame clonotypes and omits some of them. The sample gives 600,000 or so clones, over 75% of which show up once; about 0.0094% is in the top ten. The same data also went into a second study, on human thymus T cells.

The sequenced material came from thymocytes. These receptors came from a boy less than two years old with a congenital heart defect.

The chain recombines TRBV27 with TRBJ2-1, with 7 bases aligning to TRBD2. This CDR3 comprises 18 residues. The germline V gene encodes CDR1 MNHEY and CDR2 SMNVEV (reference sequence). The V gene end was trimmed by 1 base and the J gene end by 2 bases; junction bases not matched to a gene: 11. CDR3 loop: CASSLYSPTAGAYNEQFF. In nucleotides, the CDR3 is TGTGCCAGCAGTTTATATTCCCCCACTGCGGGGGCCTACAATGAGCAGTTCTTC.

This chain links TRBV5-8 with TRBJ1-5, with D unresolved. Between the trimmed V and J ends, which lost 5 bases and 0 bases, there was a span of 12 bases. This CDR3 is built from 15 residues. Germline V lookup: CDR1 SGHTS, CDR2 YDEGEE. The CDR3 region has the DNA TGTGCCAGCAGGACCGGGATTTATAGCAATCAGCCCCAGCATTTT. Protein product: CASRTGIYSNQPQHF. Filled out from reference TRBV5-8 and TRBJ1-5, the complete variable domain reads EAGVTQSPTHLIKTRGQQATLRCSPISGHTSVYWYQQALGLGLQFLLWYDEGEERNRGNFPPRFSGRQFPNYSSELNVNALELEDSALYLCASRTGIYSNQPQHFGDGTRLSIL.

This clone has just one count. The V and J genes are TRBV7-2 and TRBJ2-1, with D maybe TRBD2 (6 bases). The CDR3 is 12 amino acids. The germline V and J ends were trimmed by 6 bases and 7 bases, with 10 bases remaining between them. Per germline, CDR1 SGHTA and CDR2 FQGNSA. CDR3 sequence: CASRKTRNEQFF. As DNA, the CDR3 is TGTGCCAGCAGAAAGACTAGGAATGAGCAGTTCTTC.

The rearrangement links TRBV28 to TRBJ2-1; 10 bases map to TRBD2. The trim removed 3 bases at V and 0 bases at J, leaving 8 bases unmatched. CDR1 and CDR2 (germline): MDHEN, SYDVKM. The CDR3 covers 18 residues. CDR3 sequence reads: CASSFIAGGPSSYNEQFF. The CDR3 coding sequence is TGTGCCAGCAGTTTTATAGCGGGAGGACCGAGCTCCTACAATGAGCAGTTCTTC.

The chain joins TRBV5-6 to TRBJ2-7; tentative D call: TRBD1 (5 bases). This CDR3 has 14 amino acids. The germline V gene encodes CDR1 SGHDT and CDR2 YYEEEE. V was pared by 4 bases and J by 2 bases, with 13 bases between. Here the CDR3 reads CASSGRQTTYEQYF. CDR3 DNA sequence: TGTGCCAGCAGCGGTAGACAGACCACCTACGAGCAGTACTTC.

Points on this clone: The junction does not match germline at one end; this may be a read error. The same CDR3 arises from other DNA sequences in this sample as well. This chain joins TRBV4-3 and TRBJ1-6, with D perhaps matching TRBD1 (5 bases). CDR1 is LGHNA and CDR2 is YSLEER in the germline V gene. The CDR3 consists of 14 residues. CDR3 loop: CASSQGQPNSPLHF. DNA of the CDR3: TGCGCCAGCAGCCAAGGACAGCCGAATTCCCCCCTCCACTTT.

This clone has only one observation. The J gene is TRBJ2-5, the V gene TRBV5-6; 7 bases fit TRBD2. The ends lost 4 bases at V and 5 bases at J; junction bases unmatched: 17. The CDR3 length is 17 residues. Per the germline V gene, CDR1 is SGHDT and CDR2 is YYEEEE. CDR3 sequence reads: CASSLGEGTLRMETQYF. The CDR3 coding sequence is TGTGCCAGCAGCCTAGGGGAGGGCACCCTAAGGATGGAGACCCAGTACTTC. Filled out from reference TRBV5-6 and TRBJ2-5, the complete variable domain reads DAGVTQSPTHLIKTRGQQVTLRCSPKSGHDTVSWYQQALGQGPQFIFQYYEEEERQRGNFPDRFSGHQFPNYSSELNVNALLLGDSALYLCASSLGEGTLRMETQYFGPGTRLLVL.

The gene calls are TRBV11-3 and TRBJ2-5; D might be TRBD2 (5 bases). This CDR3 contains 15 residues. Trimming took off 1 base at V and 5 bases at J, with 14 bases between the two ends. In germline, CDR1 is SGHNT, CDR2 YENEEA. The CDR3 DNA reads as TGTGCCAGCAGCTTAGGGTCCGGGGTCCGCGAGACCCAGTACTTC. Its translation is CASSLGSGVRETQYF.

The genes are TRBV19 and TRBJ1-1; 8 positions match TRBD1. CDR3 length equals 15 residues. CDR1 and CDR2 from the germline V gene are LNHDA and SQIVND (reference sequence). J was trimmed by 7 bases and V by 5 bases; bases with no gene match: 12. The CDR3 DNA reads TGTGCCAGTAGTGCTCAGGACAGGGAATCGCTTGAAGCTTTCTTT. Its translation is CASSAQDRESLEAFF.